This TCR beta chain was sequenced for a study of cytomegalovirus exposure and HLA in healthy donors. General study findings and limits: Reportedly, cytomegalovirus status was diagnosed with high sensitivity and specificity.

This clone was recorded a few times. Its antigen remains unidentified. The study ran its PCR with 60 Vbeta and 13 Jbeta primers. Sequencing was performed with immunoSEQ multiplex PCR; in TCRdb, only in-frame clones are kept and a portion is missing. The table records about 120,000 clones, roughly 73% of them present only once. The TCR originated in a woman in her thirties in good health and CMV-seronegative. The sequenced sample consisted of PBMCs.

This chain's CDR3 is CSVVKQGAFYGYTF. CDR3 in DNA: TGCAGCGTTGTAAAACAGGGGGCGTTCTATGGCTACACCTTC. The chain recombines TRBV29-1 with TRBJ1-2, with TRBD1 matching over 9 bases. Germline CDR1 is SQVTM and CDR2 is ANQGSEA. The trim removed 4 bases at V and 4 bases at J, leaving 7 bases unmatched. The length of the CDR3 is 14 residues.